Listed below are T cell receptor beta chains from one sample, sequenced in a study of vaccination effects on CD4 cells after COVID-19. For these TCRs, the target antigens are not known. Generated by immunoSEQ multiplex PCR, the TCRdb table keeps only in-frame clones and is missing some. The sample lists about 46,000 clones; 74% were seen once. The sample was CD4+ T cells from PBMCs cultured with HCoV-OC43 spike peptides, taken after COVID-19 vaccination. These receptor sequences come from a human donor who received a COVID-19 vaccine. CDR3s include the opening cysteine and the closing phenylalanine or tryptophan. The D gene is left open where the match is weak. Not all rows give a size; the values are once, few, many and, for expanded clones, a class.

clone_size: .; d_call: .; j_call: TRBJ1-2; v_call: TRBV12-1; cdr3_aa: CASSSLTANYGYTF; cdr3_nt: TGTGCCAGCAGCTCCTTGACGGCTAACTATGGCTACACCTTC
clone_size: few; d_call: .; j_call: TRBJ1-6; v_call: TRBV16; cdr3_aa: CASSQSGQGNSPLHF; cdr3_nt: TGTGCCAGCAGCCAATCCGGGCAGGGGAATTCACCCCTCCACTTT
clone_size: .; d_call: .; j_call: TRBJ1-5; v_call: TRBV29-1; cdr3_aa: CSVEVGMNQPQHF; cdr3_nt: TGCAGCGTTGAAGTGGGGATGAATCAGCCCCAGCATTTT
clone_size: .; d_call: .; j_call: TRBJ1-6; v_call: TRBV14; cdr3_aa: CASRGLASPLHF; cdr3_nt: TGTGCCAGCAGGGGTTTGGCTTCACCCCTCCACTTT
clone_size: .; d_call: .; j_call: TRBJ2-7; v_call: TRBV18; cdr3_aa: CASSPQRAGHEQYF; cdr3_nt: TGTGCCAGCTCACCACAACGGGCAGGGCACGAGCAGTACTTC
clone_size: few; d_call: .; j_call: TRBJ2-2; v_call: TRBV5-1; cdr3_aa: CASSSSGTTGELFF; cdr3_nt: TGCGCCAGCAGCTCTTCAGGGACCACCGGGGAGCTGTTTTTT
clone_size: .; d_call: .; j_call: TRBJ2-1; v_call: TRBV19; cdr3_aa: CASSVRYEQFF; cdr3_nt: TGTGCCAGTAGTGTCAGATATGAGCAGTTCTTC
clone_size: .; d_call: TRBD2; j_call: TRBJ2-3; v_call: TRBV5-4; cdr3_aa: CASSFKRGGSTDTQYF; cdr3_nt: TGTGCCAGCAGCTTCAAGCGGGGGGGAAGCACAGATACGCAGTATTTT
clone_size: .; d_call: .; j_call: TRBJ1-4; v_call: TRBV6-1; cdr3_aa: CASSEVFSFNEKLFF; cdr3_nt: TGTGCCAGCAGTGAAGTATTTAGTTTTAATGAAAAACTGTTTTTT
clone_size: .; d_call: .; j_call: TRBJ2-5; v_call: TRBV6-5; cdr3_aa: CASSRTSRETQYF; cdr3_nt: TGTGCCAGCAGCAGGACTTCCCGAGAGACCCAGTACTTC
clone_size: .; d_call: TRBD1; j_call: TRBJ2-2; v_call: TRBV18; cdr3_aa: CASSPQTGTGATGELFF; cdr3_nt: TGTGCCAGCTCACCTCAGACCGGGACAGGGGCCACCGGGGAGCTGTTTTTT
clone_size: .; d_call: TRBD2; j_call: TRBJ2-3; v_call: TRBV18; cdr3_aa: CASSPFSGTITDTQYF; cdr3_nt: TGTGCCAGCTCACCATTTAGCGGGACAATCACAGATACGCAGTATTTT
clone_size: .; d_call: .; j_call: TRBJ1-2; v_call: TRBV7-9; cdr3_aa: CASSPRDGPGYTF; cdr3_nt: TGTGCCAGCAGCCCTAGGGACGGGCCTGGCTACACCTTC
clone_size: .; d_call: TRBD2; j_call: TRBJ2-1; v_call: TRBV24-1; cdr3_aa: CATSDHIAGVDNEQFF; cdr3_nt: TGTGCCACCAGTGACCATATAGCGGGAGTAGACAATGAGCAGTTCTTC
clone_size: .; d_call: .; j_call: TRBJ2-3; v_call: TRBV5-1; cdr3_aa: CASSLARSTDTQYF; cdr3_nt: TGCGCCAGCAGCTTGGCCCGTAGCACAGATACGCAGTATTTT
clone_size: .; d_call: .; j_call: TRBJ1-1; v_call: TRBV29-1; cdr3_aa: CSVSGRANTEAFF; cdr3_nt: TGCAGCGTTTCGGGACGGGCGAACACTGAAGCTTTCTTT
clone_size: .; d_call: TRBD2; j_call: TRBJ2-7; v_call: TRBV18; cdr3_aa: CASSTSGGAYEQYF; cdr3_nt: TGTGCCAGCTCCACTAGCGGGGGGGCGTACGAGCAGTACTTC
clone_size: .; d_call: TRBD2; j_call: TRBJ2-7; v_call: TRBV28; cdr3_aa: CASEAPGGYEQYF; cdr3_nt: TGTGCCAGCGAGGCGCCCGGGGGGTACGAGCAGTACTTC
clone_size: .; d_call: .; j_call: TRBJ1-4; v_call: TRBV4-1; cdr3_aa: CASSQDPGTNEKLFF; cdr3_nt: TGCGCCAGCAGCCAAGATCCAGGGACGAATGAAAAACTGTTTTTT
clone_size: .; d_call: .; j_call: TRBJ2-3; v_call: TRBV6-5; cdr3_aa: CASSNRAEGGTQYF; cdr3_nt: TGTGCCAGCAGTAACCGGGCCGAAGGAGGAACGCAGTATTTT
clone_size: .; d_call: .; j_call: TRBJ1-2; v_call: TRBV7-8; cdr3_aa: CASSLFQDKGYTF; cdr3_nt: TGTGCCAGCAGCTTGTTTCAGGATAAAGGCTACACCTTC
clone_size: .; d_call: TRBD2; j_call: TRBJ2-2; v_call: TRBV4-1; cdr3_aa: CASSQGGGLAGRNTGELFF; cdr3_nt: TGCGCCAGCAGCCAAGGGGGGGGACTAGCGGGACGGAACACCGGGGAGCTGTTTTTT
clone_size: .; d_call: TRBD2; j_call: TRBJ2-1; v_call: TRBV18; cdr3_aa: CASSPPQREVYNEQFF; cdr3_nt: TGTGCCAGCTCACCCCCTCAGCGGGAGGTGTACAATGAGCAGTTCTTC
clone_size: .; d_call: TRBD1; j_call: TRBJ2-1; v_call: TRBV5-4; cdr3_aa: CASSTGTGRTNEQFF; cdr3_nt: TGTGCCAGCAGCACCGGGACAGGGAGGACCAATGAGCAGTTCTTC
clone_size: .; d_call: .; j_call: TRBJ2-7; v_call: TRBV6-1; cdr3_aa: CASSEVGLRKQYF; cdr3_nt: TGTGCCAGCAGTGAAGTGGGCTTGAGAAAGCAGTACTTC
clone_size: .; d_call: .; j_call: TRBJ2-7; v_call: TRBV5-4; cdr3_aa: CASSLSGSPTYEQYF; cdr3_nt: TGTGCCAGCAGCTTGTCAGGGTCCCCAACTTACGAGCAGTACTTC
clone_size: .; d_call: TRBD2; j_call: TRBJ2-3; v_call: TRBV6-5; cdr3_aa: CASSYRGESTDTQYF; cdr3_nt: TGTGCCAGCAGTTACCGGGGGGAAAGCACAGATACGCAGTATTTT
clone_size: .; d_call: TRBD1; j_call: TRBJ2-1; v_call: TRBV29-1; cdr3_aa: CSVDRGLGNEQFF; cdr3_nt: TGCAGCGTCGACAGGGGGCTGGGCAATGAGCAGTTCTTC
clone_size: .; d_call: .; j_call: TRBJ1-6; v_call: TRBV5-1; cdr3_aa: CASSLGPLNSPLHF; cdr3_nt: TGCGCCAGCAGCTTGGGTCCACTTAATTCACCCCTCCACTTT
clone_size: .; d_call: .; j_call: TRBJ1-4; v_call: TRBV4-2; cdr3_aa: CASSQGATTNEKLFF; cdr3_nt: TGTGCCAGCAGCCAAGGTGCCACAACTAATGAAAAACTGTTTTTT
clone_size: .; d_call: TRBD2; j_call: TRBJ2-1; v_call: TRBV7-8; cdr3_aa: CASSHLPGGSSYNEQFF; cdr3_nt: TGTGCCAGCAGCCACCTCCCGGGGGGGAGCTCCTACAATGAGCAGTTCTTC
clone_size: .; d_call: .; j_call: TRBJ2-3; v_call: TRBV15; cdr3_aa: CATSPGTGRTDTQYF; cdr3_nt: TGTGCCACCAGCCCTGGAACGGGCCGCACAGATACGCAGTATTTT
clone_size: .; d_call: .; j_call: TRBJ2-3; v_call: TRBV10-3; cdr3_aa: CAISGKDTQYF; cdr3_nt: TGTGCCATCAGCGGGAAAGATACGCAGTATTTT
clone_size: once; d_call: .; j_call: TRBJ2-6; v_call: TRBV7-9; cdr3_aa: CASDQGSGANVLTF; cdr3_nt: TGTGCCAGCGATCAGGGTTCTGGGGCCAACGTCCTGACTTTC
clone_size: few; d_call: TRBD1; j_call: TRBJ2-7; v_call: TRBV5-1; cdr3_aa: CASSLQGIYEQYF; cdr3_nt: TGCGCCAGCAGCTTACAGGGGATCTACGAGCAGTACTTC
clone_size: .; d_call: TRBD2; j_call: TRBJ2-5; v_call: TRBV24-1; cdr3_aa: CATSVHGGGLQETQYF; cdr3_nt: TGTGCCACCAGTGTACACGGCGGGGGACTTCAAGAGACCCAGTACTTC
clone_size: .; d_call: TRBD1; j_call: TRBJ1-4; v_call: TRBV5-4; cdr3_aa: CASSLTGFDEKLFF; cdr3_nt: TGTGCCAGCAGCCTGACAGGGTTTGATGAAAAACTGTTTTTT
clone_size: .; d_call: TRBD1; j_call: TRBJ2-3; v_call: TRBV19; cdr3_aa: CASSTDRGPADTQYF; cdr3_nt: TGTGCCAGTAGTACTGACAGGGGGCCGGCAGATACGCAGTATTTT
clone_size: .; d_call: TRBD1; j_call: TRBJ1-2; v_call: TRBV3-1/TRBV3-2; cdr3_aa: CASSHGQGFKGYTF; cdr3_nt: TGTGCCAGCAGCCACGGACAGGGTTTTAAGGGCTACACCTTC
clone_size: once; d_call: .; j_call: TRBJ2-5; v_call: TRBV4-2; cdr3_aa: CASSQDIRETQYF; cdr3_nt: TGTGCCAGCAGCCAAGATATTCGCGAGACCCAGTACTTC
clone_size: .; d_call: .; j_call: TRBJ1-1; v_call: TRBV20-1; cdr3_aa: CSASPGQLGGLAFF; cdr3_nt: TGCAGTGCTAGTCCGGGACAATTAGGGGGATTAGCTTTCTTT
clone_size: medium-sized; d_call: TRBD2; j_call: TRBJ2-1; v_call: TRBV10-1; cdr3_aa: CASRDTRTSGNNEQFF; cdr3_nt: TGCGCCAGCAGAGACACCCGGACTAGCGGTAACAATGAGCAGTTCTTC
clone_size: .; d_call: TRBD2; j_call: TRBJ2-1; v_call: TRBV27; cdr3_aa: CASKFGGVTNEQFF; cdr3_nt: TGTGCCAGCAAATTCGGGGGGGTAACCAATGAGCAGTTCTTC
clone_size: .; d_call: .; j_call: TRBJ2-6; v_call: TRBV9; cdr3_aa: CATSRDSGANVLTF; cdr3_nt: TGTGCCACGTCCAGGGACTCTGGGGCCAACGTCCTGACTTTC